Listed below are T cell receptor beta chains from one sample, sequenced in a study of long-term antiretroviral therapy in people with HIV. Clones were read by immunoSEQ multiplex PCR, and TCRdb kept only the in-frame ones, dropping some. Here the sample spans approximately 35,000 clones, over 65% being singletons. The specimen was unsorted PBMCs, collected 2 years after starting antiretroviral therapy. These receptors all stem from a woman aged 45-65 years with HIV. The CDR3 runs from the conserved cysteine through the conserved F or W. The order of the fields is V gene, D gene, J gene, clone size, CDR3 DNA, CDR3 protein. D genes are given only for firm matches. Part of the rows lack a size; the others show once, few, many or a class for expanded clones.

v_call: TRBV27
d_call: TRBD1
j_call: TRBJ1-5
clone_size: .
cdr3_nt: TGTGCCAGCAGTACCCGACAGGGAGGACAGCCCCAGCATTTT
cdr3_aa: CASSTRQGGQPQHF

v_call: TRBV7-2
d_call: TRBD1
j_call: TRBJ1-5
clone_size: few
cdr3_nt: TGTGCCAGCAGCACCGACAGGGCAGGCAATCAGCCCCAGCATTTT
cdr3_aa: CASSTDRAGNQPQHF

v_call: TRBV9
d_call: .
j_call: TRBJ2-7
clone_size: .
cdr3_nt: TGTGCCAGCAGCGTAGGCCAGGGCTCCGAGCAGTACTTC
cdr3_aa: CASSVGQGSEQYF

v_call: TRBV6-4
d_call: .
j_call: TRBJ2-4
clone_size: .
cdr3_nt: TGTGCCAGCAGTGACTCCCGGACAGACCTAGCCAAAAACATTCAGTACTTC
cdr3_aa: CASSDSRTDLAKNIQYF

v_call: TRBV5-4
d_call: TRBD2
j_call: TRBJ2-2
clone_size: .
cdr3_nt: TGTGCCAGCAGCTTGGTACTAGCGGGGTTTAACACCGGGGAGCTGTTTTTT
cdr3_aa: CASSLVLAGFNTGELFF

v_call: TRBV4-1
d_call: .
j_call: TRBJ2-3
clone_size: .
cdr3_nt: TGCGCCAGCAGCCAATTGGCGGATACGCAGTATTTT
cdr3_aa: CASSQLADTQYF

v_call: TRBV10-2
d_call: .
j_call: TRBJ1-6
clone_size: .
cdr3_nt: TGCGCCAGCCGGGGGTGGGGGGCAGAGAATTCACCCCTCCACTTT
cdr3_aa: CASRGWGAENSPLHF

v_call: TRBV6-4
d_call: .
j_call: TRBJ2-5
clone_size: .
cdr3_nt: TGTGCCAGCAGTGAGGGCGATCGAGAGACCCAGTACTTC
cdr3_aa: CASSEGDRETQYF

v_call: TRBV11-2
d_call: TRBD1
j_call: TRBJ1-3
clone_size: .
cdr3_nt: TGTGCCAGCAGCCCAGGGACAGGGGCTGGAAACACCATATATTTT
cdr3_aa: CASSPGTGAGNTIYF

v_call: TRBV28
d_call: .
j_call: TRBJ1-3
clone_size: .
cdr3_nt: TGTGCCAGCACCCTAGGAGGGAGCTCTGGAAACACCATATATTTT
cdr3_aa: CASTLGGSSGNTIYF

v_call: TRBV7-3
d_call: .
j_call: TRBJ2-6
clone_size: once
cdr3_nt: TGTGCCAGCAGCCTAACCGGGATCCCCTCTGGGGCCAACGTCCTGACTTTC
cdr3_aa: CASSLTGIPSGANVLTF

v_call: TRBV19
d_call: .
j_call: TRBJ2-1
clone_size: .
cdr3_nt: TGTGCCAACCCCAGGGGCTCTGCCTACAATGAGCAGTTCTTC
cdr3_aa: CANPRGSAYNEQFF

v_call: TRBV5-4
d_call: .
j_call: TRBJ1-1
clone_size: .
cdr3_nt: TGTGCCAGCAGCTTGGCCGGGGGCGAAGCTTTCTTT
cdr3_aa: CASSLAGGEAFF

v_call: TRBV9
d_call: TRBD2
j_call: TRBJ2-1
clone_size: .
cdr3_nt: TGTGCCAGCAGCGTAGCGGGGGGGGGAGTTAAACAGAATGAGCAGTTCTTC
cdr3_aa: CASSVAGGGVKQNEQFF

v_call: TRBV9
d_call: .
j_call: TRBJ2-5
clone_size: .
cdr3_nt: TGTGCCAGCAGCCCGCCGGGGGCCGGACAGACCCAGTACTTC
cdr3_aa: CASSPPGAGQTQYF

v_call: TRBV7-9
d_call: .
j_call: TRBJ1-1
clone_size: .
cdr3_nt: TGTGCCAGCAGCTTATCCCCTCCGCCTGAAGCTTTCTTT
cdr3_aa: CASSLSPPPEAFF

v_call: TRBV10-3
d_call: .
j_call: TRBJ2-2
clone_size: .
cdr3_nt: TGTGCCATCAGTGGAGGGAGGTCGAACACCGGGGAGCTGTTTTTT
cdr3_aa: CAISGGRSNTGELFF

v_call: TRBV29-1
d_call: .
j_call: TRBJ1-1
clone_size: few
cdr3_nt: TGCAGTACGGGCTTCTTGACTGAAGCTTTCTTT
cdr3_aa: CSTGFLTEAFF

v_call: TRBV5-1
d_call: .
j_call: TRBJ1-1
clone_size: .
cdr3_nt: TGCGCCAGCAGCCTGGGAGGGAACACTGAAGCTTTCTTT
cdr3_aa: CASSLGGNTEAFF

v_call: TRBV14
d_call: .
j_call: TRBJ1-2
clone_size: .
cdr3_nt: TGTGCCAGCAGCCAAATATACCCTCGGGACCCTAACTATGGCTACACCTTC
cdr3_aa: CASSQIYPRDPNYGYTF

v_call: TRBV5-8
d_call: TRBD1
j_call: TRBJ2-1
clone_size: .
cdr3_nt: TGTGCCACCGGGACAGCCTACAATGAGCAGTTCTTC
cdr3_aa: CATGTAYNEQFF

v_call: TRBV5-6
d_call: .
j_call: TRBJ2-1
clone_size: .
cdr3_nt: TGTGCCAGCAGCCCAACTTTGCGCAGCGTATACAATGAGCAGTTCTTC
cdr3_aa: CASSPTLRSVYNEQFF

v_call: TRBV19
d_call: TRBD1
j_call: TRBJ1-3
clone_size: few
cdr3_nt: TGTGCCACCACATCAGGGGGCACTGGAAACACCATATATTTT
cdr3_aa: CATTSGGTGNTIYF

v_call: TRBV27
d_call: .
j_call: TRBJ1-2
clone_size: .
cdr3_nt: TGTGCCAGCAGTTTAAATGCGGGGCGGACTGATAACTATGGCTACACCTTC
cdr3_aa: CASSLNAGRTDNYGYTF

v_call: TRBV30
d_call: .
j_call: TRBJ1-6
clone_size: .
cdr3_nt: TGTGCCTGGAGAAGGAGGGGCGTTAATAATTCACCCCTCCACTTT
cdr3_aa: CAWRRRGVNNSPLHF

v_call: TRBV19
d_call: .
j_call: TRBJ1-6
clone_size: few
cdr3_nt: TGTGCCAGCCGGACCGGACTCGGGTCACCCCTCCACTTT
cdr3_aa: CASRTGLGSPLHF

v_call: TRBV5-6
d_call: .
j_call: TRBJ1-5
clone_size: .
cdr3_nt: TGTGCCAGCAGCTCCGGAGGGGACGCTCAGCCCCAGCATTTT
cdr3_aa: CASSSGGDAQPQHF